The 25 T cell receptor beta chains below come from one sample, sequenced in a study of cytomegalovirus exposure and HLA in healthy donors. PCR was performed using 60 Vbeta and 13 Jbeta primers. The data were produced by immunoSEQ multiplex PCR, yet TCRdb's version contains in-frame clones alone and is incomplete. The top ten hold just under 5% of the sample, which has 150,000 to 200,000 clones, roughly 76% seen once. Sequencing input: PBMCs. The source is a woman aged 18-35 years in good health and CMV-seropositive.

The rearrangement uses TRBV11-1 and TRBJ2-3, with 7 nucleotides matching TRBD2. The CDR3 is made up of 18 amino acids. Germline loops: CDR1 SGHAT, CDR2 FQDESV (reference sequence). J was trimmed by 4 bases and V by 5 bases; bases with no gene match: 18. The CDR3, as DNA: TGTGCCAGCAGCCCTAGGTTGGGCGCGGGGGAGCTGCCAGATACGCAGTATTTT. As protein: CASSPRLGAGELPDTQYF.

CDR3 sequence reads: CAGDRNYGYTF. In DNA form, the CDR3 reads TGTGCCGGGGACAGGAACTATGGCTACACCTTC. V usage is TRBV6-8 and J usage is TRBJ1-2; 8 bases line up with TRBD1. V dropped 11 bases and J dropped 2; count of bases not matched to a gene: 1. Germline CDR1 reads MNHGY; CDR2 reads SAAAGT. The CDR3 spans 11 residues.

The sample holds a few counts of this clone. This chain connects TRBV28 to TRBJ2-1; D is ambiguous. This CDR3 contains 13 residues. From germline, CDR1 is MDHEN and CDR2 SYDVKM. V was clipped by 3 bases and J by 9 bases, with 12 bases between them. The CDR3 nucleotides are TGTGCCAGCAGTTTGTGGTCCAGTGCTGAGCAGTTCTTC. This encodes CASSLWSSAEQFF.

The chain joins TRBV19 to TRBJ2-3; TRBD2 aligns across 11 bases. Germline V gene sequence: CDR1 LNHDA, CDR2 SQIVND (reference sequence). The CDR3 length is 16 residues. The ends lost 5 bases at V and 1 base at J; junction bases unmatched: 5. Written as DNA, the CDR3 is TGTGCCAGTAGTGAACTAGCGGGGGTTGGCACAGATACGCAGTATTTT. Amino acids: CASSELAGVGTDTQYF.

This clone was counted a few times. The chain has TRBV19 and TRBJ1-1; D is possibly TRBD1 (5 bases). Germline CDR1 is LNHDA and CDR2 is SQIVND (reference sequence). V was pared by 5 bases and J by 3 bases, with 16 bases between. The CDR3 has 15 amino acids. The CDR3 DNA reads TGTGCCAGTAGTCCGCAGACTTGGGGGGACACTGAAGCTTTCTTT. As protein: CASSPQTWGDTEAFF.

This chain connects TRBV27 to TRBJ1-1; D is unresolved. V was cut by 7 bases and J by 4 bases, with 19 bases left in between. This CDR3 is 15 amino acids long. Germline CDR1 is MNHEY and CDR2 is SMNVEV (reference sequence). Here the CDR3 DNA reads TGTGCCAGCACTTCCTCCTCTGCGCTCGGCACTGAAGCTTTCTTT. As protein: CASTSSSALGTEAFF.

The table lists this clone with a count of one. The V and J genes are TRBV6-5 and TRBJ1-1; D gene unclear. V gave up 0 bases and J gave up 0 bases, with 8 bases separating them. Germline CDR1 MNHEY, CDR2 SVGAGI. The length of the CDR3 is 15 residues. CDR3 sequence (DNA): TGTGCCAGCAGTTACTCGGGAGACATGAACACTGAAGCTTTCTTT. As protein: CASSYSGDMNTEAFF.

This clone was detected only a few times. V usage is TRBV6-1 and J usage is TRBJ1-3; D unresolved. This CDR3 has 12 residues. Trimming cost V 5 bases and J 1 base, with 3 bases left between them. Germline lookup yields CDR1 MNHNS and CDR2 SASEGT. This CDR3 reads CASSPSGNTIYF. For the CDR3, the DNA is TGTGCCAGCAGTCCGTCTGGAAACACCATATATTTT.

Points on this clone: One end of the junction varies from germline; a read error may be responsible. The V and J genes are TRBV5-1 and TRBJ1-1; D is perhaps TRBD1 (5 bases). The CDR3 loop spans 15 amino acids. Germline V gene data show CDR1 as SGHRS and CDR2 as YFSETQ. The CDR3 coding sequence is TGCGCCAGCAGCTTACATAGTCCCAAGGAGGGGCCGAGGATCTTT. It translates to CASSLHSPKEGPRIF. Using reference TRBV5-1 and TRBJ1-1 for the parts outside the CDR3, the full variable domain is KAGVTQTPRYLIKTRGQQVTLSCSPISGHRSVSWYQQTPGQGLQFLFEYFSETQRNKGNFPGRFSGRQFSNSRSEMNVSTLELGDSALYLCASSLHSPKEGPRIFGQGTRLTVV.

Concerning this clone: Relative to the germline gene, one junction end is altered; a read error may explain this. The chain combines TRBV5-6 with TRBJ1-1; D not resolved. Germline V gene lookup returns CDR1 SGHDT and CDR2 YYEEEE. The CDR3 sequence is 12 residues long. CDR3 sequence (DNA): TGTGCCAGCAGTTTGGCCTCCTACGAAGCTTTCTTT. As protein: CASSLASYEAFF.

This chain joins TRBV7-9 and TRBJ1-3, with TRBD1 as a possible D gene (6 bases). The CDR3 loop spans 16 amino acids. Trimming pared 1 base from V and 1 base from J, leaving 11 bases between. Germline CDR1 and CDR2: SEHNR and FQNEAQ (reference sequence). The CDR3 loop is CASSLGGGGSGNTIYF. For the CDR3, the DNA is TGTGCCAGCAGCTTAGGAGGGGGGGGATCTGGAAACACCATATATTTT.

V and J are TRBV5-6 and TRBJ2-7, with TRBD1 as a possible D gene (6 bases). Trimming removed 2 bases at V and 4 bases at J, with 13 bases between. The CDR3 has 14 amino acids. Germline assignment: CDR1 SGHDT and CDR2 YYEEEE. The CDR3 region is CASSFQGTPYEQYF. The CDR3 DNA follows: TGTGCCAGCAGCTTTCAGGGGACCCCTTACGAGCAGTACTTC.

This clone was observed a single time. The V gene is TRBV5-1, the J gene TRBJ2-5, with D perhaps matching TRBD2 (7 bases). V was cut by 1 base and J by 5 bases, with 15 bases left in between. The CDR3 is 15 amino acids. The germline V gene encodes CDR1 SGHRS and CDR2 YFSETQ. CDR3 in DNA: TGCGCCAGCAGCTTGAACTCGGGGGGCCTCGAGACCCAGTACTTC. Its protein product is CASSLNSGGLETQYF.

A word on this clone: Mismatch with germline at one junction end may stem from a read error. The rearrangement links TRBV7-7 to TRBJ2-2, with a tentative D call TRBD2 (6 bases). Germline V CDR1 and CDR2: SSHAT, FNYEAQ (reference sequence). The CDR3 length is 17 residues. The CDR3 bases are TGTGCTAGCAGCTTAGGGTTTCGGCGGGGAGGCGCCGGGGAGCTGTTTTTT. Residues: CASSLGFRRGGAGELFF.

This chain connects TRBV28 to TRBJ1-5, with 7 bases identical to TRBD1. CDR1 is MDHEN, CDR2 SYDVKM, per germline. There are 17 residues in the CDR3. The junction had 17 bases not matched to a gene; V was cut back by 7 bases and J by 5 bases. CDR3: CASIASTPGGRDQPQHF. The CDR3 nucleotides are TGTGCCAGCATAGCTTCCACGCCAGGGGGTAGAGATCAGCCCCAGCATTTT. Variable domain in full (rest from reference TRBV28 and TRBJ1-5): DVKVTQSSRYLVKRTGEKVFLECVQDMDHENMFWYRQDPGLGLRLIYFSYDVKMKEKGDIPEGYSVSREKKERFSLILESASTNQTSMYLCASIASTPGGRDQPQHFGDGTRLSIL.

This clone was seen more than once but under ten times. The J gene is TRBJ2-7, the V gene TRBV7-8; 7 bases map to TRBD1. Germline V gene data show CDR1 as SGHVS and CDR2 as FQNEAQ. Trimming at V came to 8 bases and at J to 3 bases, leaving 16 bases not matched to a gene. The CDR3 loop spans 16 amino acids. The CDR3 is CASGRGTALTFYEQYF. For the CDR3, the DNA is TGTGCCAGCGGGAGAGGGACAGCCCTCACCTTCTACGAGCAGTACTTC. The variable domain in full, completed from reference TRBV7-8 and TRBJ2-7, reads GAGVSQSPRYKVAKRGQDVALRCDPISGHVSLFWYQQALGQGPEFLTYFQNEAQLDKSGLPSDRFFAERPEGSVSTLKIQRTQQEDSAVYLCASGRGTALTFYEQYFGPGTRLTVT.

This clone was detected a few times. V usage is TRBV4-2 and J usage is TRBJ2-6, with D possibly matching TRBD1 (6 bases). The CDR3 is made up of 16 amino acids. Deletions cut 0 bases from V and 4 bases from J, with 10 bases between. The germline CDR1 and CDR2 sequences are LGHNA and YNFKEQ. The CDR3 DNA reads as TGTGCCAGCAGCCAAGATTCAGGGGCCGGGGCCAACGTCCTGACTTTC. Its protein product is CASSQDSGAGANVLTF.

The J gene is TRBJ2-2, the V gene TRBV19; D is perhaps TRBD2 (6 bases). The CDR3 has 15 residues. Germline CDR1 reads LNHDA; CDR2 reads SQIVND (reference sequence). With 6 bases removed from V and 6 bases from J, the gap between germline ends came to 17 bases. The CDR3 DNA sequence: TGTGCCAGTAGGATCGGGGGTGTTGGTTCCGGGGAGCTGTTTTTT. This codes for CASRIGGVGSGELFF.

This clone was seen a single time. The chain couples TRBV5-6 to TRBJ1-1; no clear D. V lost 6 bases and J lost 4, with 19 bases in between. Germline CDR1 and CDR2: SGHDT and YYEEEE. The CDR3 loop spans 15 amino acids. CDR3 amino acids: CASIPNYKGSTEAFF. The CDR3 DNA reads TGTGCCAGCATCCCGAACTATAAAGGGAGCACTGAAGCTTTCTTT.

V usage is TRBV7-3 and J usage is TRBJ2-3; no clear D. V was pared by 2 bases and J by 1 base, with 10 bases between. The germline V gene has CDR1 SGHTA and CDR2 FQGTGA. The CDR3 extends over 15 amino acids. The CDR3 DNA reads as TGTGCCAGCAGCTTATCCGGTTTACGCACAGATACGCAGTATTTT. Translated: CASSLSGLRTDTQYF.

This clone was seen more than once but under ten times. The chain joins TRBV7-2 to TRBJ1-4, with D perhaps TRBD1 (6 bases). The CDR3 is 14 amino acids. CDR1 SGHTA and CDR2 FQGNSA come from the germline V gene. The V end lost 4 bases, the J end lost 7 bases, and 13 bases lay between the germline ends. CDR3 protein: CASSSRQEGEKLFF. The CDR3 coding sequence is TGTGCCAGCAGCTCAAGACAGGAAGGTGAAAAACTGTTTTTT.

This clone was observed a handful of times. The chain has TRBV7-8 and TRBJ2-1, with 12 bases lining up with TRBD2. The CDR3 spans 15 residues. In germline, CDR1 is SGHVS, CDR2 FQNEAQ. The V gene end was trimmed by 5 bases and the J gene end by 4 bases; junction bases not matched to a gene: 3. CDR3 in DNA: TGTGCCAGCAGCCCCGGGACTAGCGGGTACAATGAGCAGTTCTTC. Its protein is CASSPGTSGYNEQFF.

In nucleotides, the CDR3 is TGTGCCAGCAGCCACATGCATCCGACAGAACTTGCAGATACGCAGTATTTT. Its protein is CASSHMHPTELADTQYF. The chain uses TRBV7-2 and TRBJ2-3; tentatively, D is TRBD1 (5 bases). Trimming pared 5 bases from V and 4 bases from J, leaving 22 bases between. CDR1 is SGHTA and CDR2 is FQGNSA in the germline V gene. The CDR3 contains 17 residues.

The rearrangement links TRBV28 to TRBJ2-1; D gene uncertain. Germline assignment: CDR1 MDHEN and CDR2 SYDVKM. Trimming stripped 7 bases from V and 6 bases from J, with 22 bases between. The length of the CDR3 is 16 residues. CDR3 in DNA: TGTGCCAGCACGATGAGAATGGCAGAGGATCTCAATGAGCAGTTCTTC. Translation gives CASTMRMAEDLNEQFF.

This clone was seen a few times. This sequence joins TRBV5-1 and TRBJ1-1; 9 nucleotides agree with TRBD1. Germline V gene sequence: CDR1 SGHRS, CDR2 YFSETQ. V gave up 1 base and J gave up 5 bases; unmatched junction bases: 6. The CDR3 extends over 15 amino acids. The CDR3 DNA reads TGCGCCAGCAGCTTGTGGAGACAGGGGGAGACTGAAGCTTTCTTT. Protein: CASSLWRQGETEAFF.